A selection of T cell receptor beta chains follows, all from one sample in a study of early T cells in non-severe SARS-CoV-2 infection. One entry per CDR3 protein results from TCRdb running MiXCR on the 5' RACE reads. The table shows fewer than 65,000 distinct CDR3 sequences, with approximately 10% occurring only once. Specimen: whole blood. These receptors all stem from an adult who was a healthcare worker with PCR-confirmed SARS-CoV-2 infection or an uninfected control (not recorded which). Each CDR3 is given with its conserved first and last residue. D genes are given only for firm matches. Not every row has a clone size; where given, it reads once, few, many or a size class.

v_gene	abundance	j_gene	d_gene	CDR3aa	CDR3nt
TRBV7-9	few	TRBJ2-7	TRBD1	CASSLEQGGSEQYF	TGTGCCAGCAGCTTAGAACAGGGGGGAAGCGAGCAGTACTTC
TRBV15	NA	TRBJ2-1	NA	CATNRRDINNEQFF	TGTGCCACCAACCGCCGGGACATCAACAATGAGCAGTTCTTC
TRBV5-4	NA	TRBJ1-2	NA	CASRGELHNPNYGYTF	TGTGCCAGCAGGGGGGAACTACACAACCCGAACTATGGCTACACCTTC
TRBV5-1	many	TRBJ2-7	NA	CASSLGARSSYEQYF	TGCGCCAGCAGCTTGGGGGCCAGGAGCTCCTACGAGCAGTACTTC
TRBV6-6	few	TRBJ1-6	TRBD1	CASSYGDRGSPLHF	TGTGCCAGCAGTTACGGGGACAGGGGTTCACCCCTCCACTTT
TRBV7-3	many	TRBJ2-3	NA	CASSLLGDTQYF	TGTGCCAGCAGCTTATTGGGGGATACGCAGTATTTT
TRBV20-1	few	TRBJ2-1	TRBD2	CSADAGDGSYNEQFF	TGCAGTGCGGATGCGGGGGACGGCTCCTACAATGAGCAGTTCTTC
TRBV3-1	few	TRBJ2-5	TRBD2	CASSLVGKRGETQYF	TGTGCCAGCAGCCTCGTCGGGAAGCGGGGGGAGACCCAGTACTTC
TRBV7-9	NA	TRBJ1-6	TRBD1	CASSRDSYSPLHF	TGTGCCAGCAGCCGGGACAGTTATTCACCCCTCCACTTT
TRBV4-1	few	TRBJ1-2	NA	CASSQEGLGSGGYTF	TGCGCCAGCAGCCAAGAAGGGTTAGGGAGCGGCGGCTACACCTTC
TRBV20-1	many	TRBJ2-7	TRBD2	CSASGGDYEQYF	TGCAGTGCTAGCGGGGGGGACTACGAGCAGTACTTC
TRBV20-1	NA	TRBJ2-7	NA	CSARDQGYEQYF	TGCAGTGCTAGAGACCAGGGCTACGAGCAGTACTTC
TRBV4-1	few	TRBJ2-5	NA	CASSPGGRTETQYF	TGCGCCAGCAGCCCGGGGGGCCGTACGGAGACCCAGTACTTC
TRBV4-1	few	TRBJ1-2	NA	CASSSTYRAENYGYTF	TGCGCCAGCAGCTCGACGTACAGGGCTGAAAACTATGGCTACACCTTC
TRBV6-1	many	TRBJ1-6	NA	CASSDERNSPLHF	TGTGCCAGCAGTGATGAAAGAAATTCACCCCTCCACTTT
TRBV4-2	few	TRBJ2-2	NA	CASSQVQAPNTGELFF	TGTGCCAGCAGCCAAGTCCAGGCACCGAACACCGGGGAGCTGTTTTTT
TRBV6-6	many	TRBJ1-4	TRBD1	CASSLTGNEKLFF	TGTGCCAGCAGTCTGACAGGGAATGAAAAACTGTTTTTT
TRBV29-1	many	TRBJ2-1	TRBD1	CSAGGQGDYNEQFF	TGCAGCGCTGGGGGCCAGGGGGACTACAATGAGCAGTTCTTC
TRBV3-1	many	TRBJ2-7	TRBD2	CASSQSGGRYEQYF	TGTGCCAGCAGCCAAAGCGGGGGCCGCTACGAGCAGTACTTC
TRBV5-1	few	TRBJ2-5	TRBD2	CASSTTPGTKVETQYF	TGCGCCAGCAGCACGACTCCCGGGACTAAGGTTGAGACCCAGTACTTC
TRBV10-3	NA	TRBJ2-2	TRBD1	CAINRGRENTGELFF	TGTGCCATCAACAGGGGACGCGAGAACACCGGGGAGCTGTTTTTT
TRBV10-2	NA	TRBJ1-1	NA	CASSERAREAFF	TGCGCCAGCAGTGAGCGGGCCAGAGAAGCTTTCTTT
TRBV7-2	many	TRBJ1-2	NA	CASSLDARGTGYTF	TGTGCCAGCAGCTTAGATGCCAGGGGAACCGGCTACACCTTC
TRBV20-1	NA	TRBJ1-5	NA	CSARAGNRNQPQHF	TGCAGTGCTAGAGCAGGGAACCGCAATCAGCCCCAGCATTTT
TRBV24-1	few	TRBJ2-1	NA	CATSAKVARYNEQFF	TGTGCCACCAGTGCCAAGGTAGCGCGCTACAATGAGCAGTTCTTC
TRBV13	many	TRBJ2-3	NA	CASSFSGLLTDTQYF	TGTGCCAGCAGCTTTAGCGGCCTCCTAACAGATACGCAGTATTTT
TRBV20-1	NA	TRBJ1-1	NA	CSARDTGKIAFF	TGCAGTGCTAGAGATACGGGAAAAATAGCTTTCTTT
TRBV2	many	TRBJ2-2	NA	CASTRSEANTGELFF	TGTGCCAGCACCAGGTCCGAGGCGAACACCGGGGAGCTGTTTTTT
TRBV2	NA	TRBJ1-1	NA	CASSDWGKAEAFF	TGTGCCAGCAGTGATTGGGGTAAGGCTGAAGCTTTCTTT
TRBV4-2	many	TRBJ2-7	NA	CASSQVSGGTAYEQYF	TGTGCCAGCAGCCAAGTATCCGGTGGAACCGCCTACGAGCAGTACTTC
TRBV2	NA	TRBJ2-6	NA	CARNSGANVLTF	TGTGCCAGGAACTCTGGGGCCAACGTCCTGACTTTC
TRBV11-2	many	TRBJ2-3	NA	CASSSRGAYTDTQYF	TGTGCCAGCAGCTCTAGGGGGGCCTACACAGATACGCAGTATTTT
TRBV9	NA	TRBJ2-1	TRBD2	CASSVATSGGPEQFF	TGTGCCAGCAGCGTAGCAACTAGCGGGGGTCCTGAGCAGTTCTTC
TRBV4-1	few	TRBJ2-3	NA	CASSQVSLPTDTQYF	TGCGCCAGCAGCCAAGTGTCACTTCCCACAGATACGCAGTATTTT
TRBV4-1	NA	TRBJ2-2	TRBD2	CASSQEELAGDFGELFF	TGCGCCAGCAGCCAAGAGGAACTAGCGGGAGATTTTGGGGAGCTGTTTTTT
TRBV7-8	NA	TRBJ1-3	NA	CASSLSARRSGNTIYF	TGTGCCAGCAGCCTGTCGGCCAGGAGATCTGGAAACACCATATATTTT
TRBV3-1	NA	TRBJ2-7	NA	CASSQVRGDEQYF	TGTGCCAGCAGCCAAGTTAGGGGGGACGAGCAGTACTTC
TRBV7-2	NA	TRBJ2-1	NA	CASSLEPAGSGEQFF	TGTGCCAGCAGCTTAGAACCAGCAGGGTCCGGTGAGCAGTTCTTC
TRBV3-1	many	TRBJ2-2	NA	CASSSAGTDNTGELFF	TGTGCCAGCAGCTCCGCCGGGACTGATAACACCGGGGAGCTGTTTTTT
TRBV7-6	few	TRBJ2-5	NA	CASSFDRPGETQYF	TGTGCCAGCAGCTTTGACCGTCCCGGAGAGACCCAGTACTTC
TRBV7-2	NA	TRBJ2-3	NA	CASSLAQPVNTQYF	TGTGCCAGCAGCTTAGCGCAGCCCGTTAATACGCAGTATTTT
TRBV2	few	TRBJ1-2	NA	CASSARTVYGYTF	TGTGCCAGCAGCGCCCGGACAGTCTATGGCTACACCTTC
TRBV7-6	many	TRBJ1-1	NA	CASSQRRATEAFF	TGTGCCAGCAGTCAGCGCAGGGCCACTGAAGCTTTCTTT
TRBV7-9	many	TRBJ1-1	TRBD1	CASSSGGTEAFF	TGTGCCAGCAGCTCAGGGGGAACTGAAGCTTTCTTT
TRBV7-8	NA	TRBJ2-1	NA	CASSSFTGIIYNEQFF	TGTGCCAGCAGCTCATTCACTGGCATCATATACAATGAGCAGTTCTTC
TRBV6-1	few	TRBJ2-7	TRBD1	CASVNRGTSYEQYF	TGTGCCAGCGTGAACAGGGGGACGTCCTACGAGCAGTACTTC
TRBV25-1	many	TRBJ2-7	NA	CASSAGSYEQYF	TGTGCCAGCAGTGCGGGCTCCTACGAGCAGTACTTC